This entry lists 28 T cell receptor beta chains sequenced from one sample in a study of OX40 agonist ivuxolimab in advanced cancers. The method was immunoSEQ multiplex PCR; TCRdb's version includes in-frame clones alone and lacks a portion of them. The sample lists tens of thousands of clones, over 80% occurring once. Sequences were derived from CD4+ or CD8+ T cells sorted from blood, sampled in a trial of the OX40 agonist ivuxolimab. The receptors come from an adult with an advanced solid tumor such as melanoma, head and neck, liver or kidney cancer.

The chain carries TRBV27 and TRBJ2-1; 10 bases are a match to TRBD1. CDR1 MNHEY and CDR2 SMNVEV come from the germline V gene (reference sequence). This CDR3 contains 14 residues. The ends lost 2 bases at V and 6 bases at J; junction bases unmatched: 1. CDR3 coding DNA: TGTGCCAGCAGTTTAGGGGACAGGGGCAATGAGCAGTTCTTC. Translated: CASSLGDRGNEQFF.

This clone was recorded only once. The V call is TRBV15, the J call TRBJ2-3; 8 bases are shared with TRBD2. Germline V lookup: CDR1 LNHNV, CDR2 YYDKDF (reference sequence). The CDR3 runs 14 residues. With 3 bases clipped from V and 5 bases from J, the junction kept 4 bases outside the gene matches. The CDR3 region has the DNA TGTGCCACCAGCAGGGACGGGGGGGTAGATACGCAGTATTTT. Translating it yields CATSRDGGVDTQYF.

The V gene is TRBV9, the J gene TRBJ1-1; tentatively, D is TRBD1 (5 bases). CDR1 SGDLS and CDR2 YYNGEE come from the germline V gene. This CDR3 spans 16 amino acids. Deletions cut 0 bases from V and 1 base from J, with 13 bases between. CDR3 sequence: CASSVGVWGSNTEAFF. The CDR3 DNA reads TGTGCCAGCAGCGTAGGAGTTTGGGGGTCGAACACTGAAGCTTTCTTT.

This clone has a handful of counts. The chain carries TRBV18 and TRBJ2-2; D gene uncertain. CDR3 size: 12 residues. Trimming removed 5 bases from V and 2 bases from J, with 3 bases in between. Germline CDR1 and CDR2: KGHSH and LQKENI. CDR3 in amino acids: CASSYNTGELFF. The CDR3 region has the DNA TGTGCCAGCTCATACAACACCGGGGAGCTGTTTTTT.

V usage is TRBV7-8 and J usage is TRBJ1-2, with 7 bases matching TRBD1. The CDR3 is 16 residues long. Per germline, CDR1 SGHVS and CDR2 FQNEAQ. After removal of 0 bases from V and 4 bases from J, the junction contained 8 bases not matched to a gene. Written as DNA, the CDR3 is TGTGCCAGCAGCTTAGCCTGGGGACAGTCGATCTATGGCTACACCTTC. Translating gives CASSLAWGQSIYGYTF.

The rearrangement uses TRBV6-6 and TRBJ1-2; a weak D match, TRBD1 (6 bases). The CDR3 loop spans 12 amino acids. The germline V gene has CDR1 MNHNY and CDR2 SVGAGI (reference sequence). With 11 bases removed from V and 4 bases from J, the gap between germline ends came to 14 bases. The CDR3 bases are TGTGCCGGCGGGGGGACATTCTATGGCTACACCTTC. It specifies CAGGGTFYGYTF.

This chain links TRBV5-8 with TRBJ2-3, with a weak D call TRBD2 (6 bases). The length of the CDR3 is 16 residues. Germline CDR1 reads SGHTS; CDR2 reads YDEGEE. V lost 6 bases, J lost 2 bases, and 19 bases lay in between. DNA for the CDR3: TGTGCCAGCACCTCCAGCGGGCCATCTTACACAGATACGCAGTATTTT. This translates into CASTSSGPSYTDTQYF. Looking up the rest from reference TRBV5-8 and TRBJ2-3 gives the full variable domain: EAGVTQSPTHLIKTRGQQATLRCSPISGHTSVYWYQQALGLGLQFLLWYDEGEERNRGNFPPRFSGRQFPNYSSELNVNALELEDSALYLCASTSSGPSYTDTQYFGPGTRLTVL.

The chain links TRBV11-2 to TRBJ2-2, with D possibly TRBD2 on 5 matching bases. The CDR3 sequence is 15 residues long. The germline V gene has CDR1 SGHAT and CDR2 FQNNGV. With 5 bases removed from V and 0 bases from J, the gap between germline ends came to 10 bases. The CDR3 spells CASSEGLANTGELFF. Written as DNA, the CDR3 is TGTGCCAGCAGCGAGGGCCTTGCGAACACCGGGGAGCTGTTTTTT.

This clone was counted between two and nine times. The chain joins TRBV5-1 to TRBJ1-1, with D hard to call. CDR1 and CDR2 (germline): SGHRS, YFSETQ. Trimming shortened V by 4 bases and J by 0 bases, and 16 bases separated the two germline ends. This CDR3 has 16 amino acids. CDR3 loop: CASSVSATYMNTEAFF. The CDR3 region has the DNA TGCGCCAGCAGCGTAAGTGCCACGTATATGAACACTGAAGCTTTCTTT.

This clone was picked up one time. The rearrangement links TRBV9 to TRBJ2-2, with TRBD2 matching over 7 bases. The CDR3 sequence is 19 residues long. J lost 4 bases, V lost 0 bases, and 15 bases had no gene match. Looked up from germline, CDR1 is SGDLS and CDR2 is YYNGEE. Here the CDR3 reads CASSVGKGSGAGITGELFF. The CDR3 DNA is TGTGCCAGCAGCGTAGGGAAAGGGAGCGGGGCAGGTATCACCGGGGAGCTGTTTTTT. Using reference TRBV9 and TRBJ2-2 for the parts outside the CDR3, the full variable domain is DSGVTQTPKHLITATGQRVTLRCSPRSGDLSVYWYQQSLDQGLQFLIQYYNGEERAKGNILERFSAQQFPDLHSELNLSSLELGDSALYFCASSVGKGSGAGITGELFFGEGSRLTVL.

This chain connects TRBV11-2 to TRBJ1-3; D is possibly TRBD1 (5 bases). CDR1 SGHAT and CDR2 FQNNGV come from the germline V gene. The CDR3 runs to 16 residues. V was shortened by 1 base and J by 0 bases, with 10 bases between the two germline ends. In nucleotides, the CDR3 is TGTGCCAGCAGCTTAGGGTCAGGGCTCTCTGGAAACACCATATATTTT. Its translation: CASSLGSGLSGNTIYF.

V usage is TRBV9 and J usage is TRBJ1-4; D is undetermined. The germline V gene encodes CDR1 SGDLS and CDR2 YYNGEE. CDR3 size: 14 residues. V lost 7 bases and J lost 4, with 14 bases in between. As DNA, the CDR3 is TGTGCCAGCTCGTCCGAGATTGGTAATGAAAAACTGTTTTTT. It translates to CASSSEIGNEKLFF. The full variable domain, in which reference TRBV9 and TRBJ1-4 provide the parts outside the CDR3, is DSGVTQTPKHLITATGQRVTLRCSPRSGDLSVYWYQQSLDQGLQFLIQYYNGEERAKGNILERFSAQQFPDLHSELNLSSLELGDSALYFCASSSEIGNEKLFFGSGTQLSVL.

The chain recombines TRBV19 with TRBJ2-5, with a possible D match to TRBD2 (5 bases). The CDR3 totals 15 residues. CDR1 and CDR2 (germline): LNHDA, SQIVND (reference sequence). Trimming shortened V by 6 bases and J by 2 bases, and 16 bases separated the two germline ends. CDR3 nucleotide sequence: TGTGCCAGTAGCATAAGCGTCTGGACTCAAGAGACCCAGTACTTC. Protein: CASSISVWTQETQYF.

The CDR3 reads CASRPRQGGNQPQHF. CDR3 DNA sequence: TGTGCCAGCAGGCCCCGACAGGGTGGGAATCAGCCCCAGCATTTT. The J gene is TRBJ1-5, the V gene TRBV6-6, with 7 bases identical to TRBD1. Germline V gene sequence: CDR1 MNHNY, CDR2 SVGAGI (reference sequence). V shed 6 bases and J 4 bases; nucleotides not matched to a gene: 9. The CDR3 covers 15 residues.

The chain combines TRBV6-5 with TRBJ1-1; D ambiguous. Germline CDR1 reads MNHEY; CDR2 reads SVGAGI. The V end lost 7 bases, the J end lost 0 bases, and 12 bases lay between the germline ends. This CDR3 is 14 amino acids long. This chain's CDR3 is CASTLPQLNTEAFF. Written as DNA, the CDR3 is TGTGCCAGCACTCTTCCACAGTTGAACACTGAAGCTTTCTTT.

The chain links TRBV7-9 to TRBJ2-1; D gene unclear. The CDR3 covers 14 residues. Trimming stripped 2 bases from V and 0 bases from J, with 5 bases between. Germline V gene data show CDR1 as SEHNR and CDR2 as FQNEAQ (reference sequence). The CDR3 protein is CASSLTASYNEQFF. CDR3 sequence (DNA): TGTGCCAGCAGCTTAACAGCCTCCTACAATGAGCAGTTCTTC.

The chain employs TRBV7-6 and TRBJ2-2, with 10 bases matching TRBD2. Germline V gives CDR1 SGHVS, CDR2 FNYEAQ. With 3 bases clipped from V and 5 bases from J, the junction kept 6 bases outside the gene matches. This CDR3 is built from 16 residues. For the CDR3, the DNA is TGTGCCAGCAGCTTGGGGACTAGCGTGGGGACCGGGGAGCTGTTTTTT. It codes for CASSLGTSVGTGELFF.

The V call is TRBV15, the J call TRBJ1-1; D remains unclear. CDR3 length: 12 amino acids. Germline CDR1 reads LNHNV; CDR2 reads YYDKDF (reference sequence). The ends were cut back, 3 bases at V and 8 bases at J, with 10 bases in the middle. In nucleotides, the CDR3 is TGTGCCACCAGCAGCCATAAGAAGGAAGCTTTCTTT. It translates to CATSSHKKEAFF.

The V gene is TRBV5-4, the J gene TRBJ1-1; no firm D call. Germline CDR1 SGHNT, CDR2 YYREEE (reference sequence). Trimming removed 1 base from V and 1 base from J, with 8 bases in between. This CDR3 has 14 residues. CDR3 loop: CASSLRHGNTEAFF. As DNA, the CDR3 is TGTGCCAGCAGCTTGCGGCATGGGAACACTGAAGCTTTCTTT.

The chain carries TRBV28 and TRBJ2-1; D perhaps matches TRBD2 (5 bases). CDR3 length: 13 residues. V dropped 6 bases and J dropped 4 bases, with 10 bases sitting between them. The V gene's germline CDR1 is MDHEN and CDR2 SYDVKM. The CDR3: CASRGGGYNEQFF. CDR3 nucleotides: TGTGCCAGCAGAGGCGGAGGATACAATGAGCAGTTCTTC.

The V call is TRBV10-3, the J call TRBJ2-3, with 8 nucleotides matching TRBD1. V dropped 6 bases and J dropped 1; count of bases not matched to a gene: 6. The CDR3 has 15 residues. The germline V gene has CDR1 ENHRY and CDR2 SYGVKD. The CDR3 sequence is CAIRKTGDGTDTQYF. The CDR3 region has the DNA TGTGCCATCAGAAAGACAGGGGATGGCACAGATACGCAGTATTTT.

CDR3 amino acids: CASSFGLAGSGTGELFF. The DNA for the CDR3 is TGCGCCAGCAGCTTCGGACTAGCGGGATCCGGCACCGGGGAGCTGTTTTTT. The rearrangement joins TRBV5-1 to TRBJ2-2, with 12 bases fitting TRBD2. Per the germline V gene, CDR1 is SGHRS and CDR2 is YFSETQ. V lost 2 bases to trimming and J lost 4 bases; unmatched junction nucleotides: 6. This CDR3 has 17 residues.

V usage is TRBV30 and J usage is TRBJ1-4; TRBD1 is a possible D gene (5 bases). Trimming pared 5 bases from V and 7 bases from J, leaving 29 bases between. CDR1 GTSNPN and CDR2 SVGIG come from the germline V gene (reference sequence). The CDR3 spans 18 residues. Here the CDR3 DNA reads TGTGCCTGGGGCCCCCTGGGAAGGGGAAGATTGGGGCGTGAAAAACTGTTTTTT. It specifies CAWGPLGRGRLGREKLFF.

In this sample, this clone turned up a few times. V is TRBV11-3 and J is TRBJ1-2; D perhaps matches TRBD1 (5 bases). Trimming took 8 bases from V and 6 from J, leaving 19 bases between them. Germline CDR1 SGHNT, CDR2 YENEEA. The CDR3 covers 14 residues. CDR3 loop: CASPPSRGADGYTF. The CDR3 nucleotides read TGTGCCAGCCCCCCCTCGCGGGGCGCGGATGGCTACACCTTC.

The rearrangement joins TRBV2 to TRBJ2-5; 11 bases agree with TRBD2. The end of the DNA aligns better with TRBJ2-7, so the J call may be wrong. This CDR3 comprises 16 residues. Looked up from germline, CDR1 is SNHLY and CDR2 is FYNNEI. The chain's CDR3 is CASSPLAGGLGYEQYF. The CDR3 coding sequence is TGTGCCAGCAGCCCCCTAGCGGGAGGCTTGGGATACGAGCAGTACTTC.

The chain is built from TRBV6-5 and TRBJ1-6; a weak D match, TRBD1 (5 bases). The ends were cut back, 6 bases at V and 10 bases at J, with 16 bases in the middle. Per germline, CDR1 MNHEY and CDR2 SVGAGI. CDR3 length: 14 amino acids. CDR3 coding DNA: TGTGCCAGCAGGTACCATGAGGGGCGATCACCCCTCCACTTT. Protein product: CASRYHEGRSPLHF.

This rearrangement joins TRBV30 to TRBJ2-1; 14 bases are a match to TRBD2. Germline CDR1 is GTSNPN and CDR2 is SVGIG (reference sequence). The length of the CDR3 is 17 residues. Losses at the gene ends were 4 bases for V and 3 bases for J; bases not matched to a gene: 8. For the CDR3, the DNA is TGTGCCTGGAAAGGGACTAGCGGGGGACTTTACTACAATGAGCAGTTCTTC. As protein: CAWKGTSGGLYYNEQFF. The full variable domain, completed using reference TRBV30 and TRBJ2-1, is SQTIHQWPATLVQPVGSPLSLECTVEGTSNPNLYWYRQAAGRGLQLLFYSVGIGQISSEVPQNLSASRPQDRQFILSSKKLLLSDSGFYLCAWKGTSGGLYYNEQFFGPGTRLTVL.

The V gene is TRBV19, the J gene TRBJ2-3, with TRBD2 matching over 10 bases. After removal of 1 base from V and 4 bases from J, the junction contained 11 bases not matched to a gene. This CDR3 spans 18 amino acids. In germline, CDR1 is LNHDA, CDR2 SQIVND (reference sequence). CDR3 DNA sequence: TGTGCCAGTAGTATAGCGCTCCAGCGGGAGGGCCTCGCAGATACGCAGTATTTT. It codes for CASSIALQREGLADTQYF.